The next 25 T cell receptor beta chains were all read from a single sample in a study of shared clonotypes between healthy human individuals. Naive CD8 cells lacked CD45RO and underwent positive selection for CCR7, leaving out terminally differentiated effector memory CD45RA+ cells. Measured with immunoSEQ multiplex PCR; TCRdb has only the in-frame clones, and not every one. The data show nearly 2 million clones, about 95% seen once. Source material: naive CD8+ T cells sorted from blood. Receptors originate from a man between 18 and 35 years old in good health.

The chain uses TRBV7-9 and TRBJ1-6; D is undetermined. This CDR3 has 18 residues. In germline, CDR1 is SEHNR, CDR2 FQNEAQ (reference sequence). The V end was cut by 5 bases, the J end by 0 bases, with 17 bases between. CDR3 nucleotide sequence: TGTGCCAGCAGCCCTCGAGCCCTGGGGAGCTCCTATAATTCACCCCTCCACTTT. Encoded protein: CASSPRALGSSYNSPLHF.

The chain's CDR3 is CACGGNDQPQHF. The CDR3, as DNA: TGTGCCTGTGGAGGGAATGATCAGCCCCAGCATTTT. The rearrangement uses TRBV30 and TRBJ1-5; no firm D call. The CDR3 totals 12 residues. V lost 6 bases to trimming and J lost 5 bases, with 11 bases between them. The germline gives CDR1 GTSNPN, CDR2 SVGIG (reference sequence). Drawing the rest from reference TRBV30 and TRBJ1-5, the complete variable domain is SQTIHQWPATLVQPVGSPLSLECTVEGTSNPNLYWYRQAAGRGLQLLFYSVGIGQISSEVPQNLSASRPQDRQFILSSKKLLLSDSGFYLCACGGNDQPQHFGDGTRLSIL.

V gene TRBV28 combines with J gene TRBJ1-6; 7 bases are shared with TRBD1. CDR1 is MDHEN and CDR2 is SYDVKM in the germline V gene. There are 16 residues in the CDR3. With 6 bases clipped from V and 10 bases from J, the junction kept 15 bases outside the gene matches. This CDR3 reads CASRPILTGDGSPLHF. CDR3 bases: TGTGCCAGCAGGCCGATCCTAACAGGGGACGGATCACCCCTCCACTTT. Together with reference TRBV28 and TRBJ1-6, the CDR3 gives the full variable domain: DVKVTQSSRYLVKRTGEKVFLECVQDMDHENMFWYRQDPGLGLRLIYFSYDVKMKEKGDIPEGYSVSREKKERFSLILESASTNQTSMYLCASRPILTGDGSPLHFGNGTRLTVT.

This rearrangement joins TRBV28 to TRBJ1-2; no clear D. The germline V gene has CDR1 MDHEN and CDR2 SYDVKM. V lost 4 bases and J 3 bases, leaving 12 bases between the germline ends. This CDR3 has 14 residues. This chain's CDR3 is CASSSHYGHYGYTF. In DNA form, the CDR3 reads TGTGCCAGCAGTTCCCACTACGGACACTATGGCTACACCTTC.

The chain uses TRBV29-1 and TRBJ2-2; D gene unclear. Trimming took off 5 bases at V and 3 bases at J, with 1 base between the two ends. The CDR3 loop spans 10 amino acids. Per germline, CDR1 SQVTM and CDR2 ANQGSEA. CDR3 nucleotides: TGCAGCGTTCACACCGGGGAGCTGTTTTTT. Its protein is CSVHTGELFF.

This chain joins TRBV5-4 and TRBJ2-3; 8 positions agree with TRBD2. V was pared by 2 bases and J by 3 bases, with 14 bases of the junction left unmatched. Per the germline V gene, CDR1 is SGHNT and CDR2 is YYREEE (reference sequence). The CDR3 is 18 residues long. The CDR3 loop reads CASSFYSSGSLRTDTQYF. For the CDR3, the DNA is TGTGCCAGCAGCTTTTACTCTAGCGGGTCTCTCAGGACAGATACGCAGTATTTT.

Details on this clone: At the DNA level, this CDR3 is encoded by other sequences in the same sample as well. The V gene is TRBV28, the J gene TRBJ2-2, with D maybe TRBD2 (7 bases). The CDR3 contains 14 residues. Germline V gene data show CDR1 as MDHEN and CDR2 as SYDVKM. With 3 bases removed from V and 6 bases from J, the gap between germline ends came to 11 bases. The CDR3 DNA is TGTGCCAGCAGTTTGACGGGGGGCTCCGGGGAGCTGTTTTTT. Amino acids: CASSLTGGSGELFF.

This chain links TRBV6-5 with TRBJ2-7, with 7 nucleotides matching TRBD1. CDR3 length: 12 amino acids. Germline V gives CDR1 MNHEY, CDR2 SVGAGI. Trimming took 8 bases from V and 2 from J; bases not matched to a gene: 3. The CDR3: CASEGATYEQYF. The CDR3 bases are TGTGCCAGCGAGGGGGCTACCTACGAGCAGTACTTC.

V usage is TRBV27 and J usage is TRBJ1-4; 9 bases are a match to TRBD1. Germline V gene sequence: CDR1 MNHEY, CDR2 SMNVEV (reference sequence). The V gene end was trimmed by 6 bases and the J gene end by 7 bases; junction bases not matched to a gene: 6. The CDR3 totals 14 residues. The CDR3 nucleotides are TGTGCCAGCAGGCCCGGGACAGGGAGTGAAAAACTGTTTTTT. Translating it yields CASRPGTGSEKLFF. The full variable domain, its missing parts supplied by reference TRBV27 and TRBJ1-4, is EAQVTQNPRYLITVTGKKLTVTCSQNMNHEYMSWYRQDPGLGLRQIYYSMNVEVTDKGDVPEGYKVSRKEKRNFPLILESPSPNQTSLYFCASRPGTGSEKLFFGSGTQLSVL.

The V and J genes are TRBV4-1 and TRBJ2-5; perhaps TRBD1 as D (7 bases). In germline, CDR1 is MGHRA, CDR2 YSYEKL. There are 16 residues in the CDR3. Trimming pared 0 bases from V and 7 bases from J, leaving 18 bases between. The CDR3 protein is CASSQDPSGQGGTQYF. The CDR3 nucleotides are TGCGCCAGCAGCCAAGATCCCTCCGGGCAGGGGGGGACCCAGTACTTC.

This clone was detected only once. The rearrangement joins TRBV28 to TRBJ2-7, with 9 bases lining up with TRBD1. After removal of 2 bases from V and 5 bases from J, the junction contained 4 bases not matched to a gene. The CDR3 extends over 14 amino acids. The germline V gene encodes CDR1 MDHEN and CDR2 SYDVKM. CDR3 DNA sequence: TGTGCCAGCAGTTTAGACAGGGGGGTCGACGAGCAGTACTTC. Its protein is CASSLDRGVDEQYF.

This clone has a single count. The chain is built from TRBV5-6 and TRBJ2-7, with a tentative D call TRBD2 (5 bases). The V end was cut by 0 bases, the J end by 11 bases, with 15 bases between. This CDR3 has 13 amino acids. Germline CDR1 SGHDT, CDR2 YYEEEE. The CDR3 spells CASSLEWHLGEYF. CDR3 coding DNA: TGTGCCAGCAGCTTGGAGTGGCACCTCGGGGAGTACTTC.

This clone has just one count. The rearrangement joins TRBV29-1 to TRBJ2-3, with TRBD2 matching over 10 bases. The CDR3 consists of 16 residues. V trimming: 7 bases; J trimming: 5 bases; junction bases outside the gene matches: 15. The germline CDR1 and CDR2 sequences are SQVTM and ANQGSEA. The CDR3 DNA reads TGCAGCGCCCACCTCTCTGGAGCGGGAGGGGAAGATACGCAGTATTTT. It translates to CSAHLSGAGGEDTQYF.

The chain has TRBV6-5 and TRBJ1-6; maybe TRBD1 (5 bases). There are 14 residues in the CDR3. The germline CDR1 and CDR2 sequences are MNHEY and SVGAGI. V was pared by 5 bases and J by 8 bases, with 13 bases between. This CDR3 reads CASSTRVNDSPLHF. The CDR3 DNA is TGTGCCAGCAGTACCAGGGTTAATGATTCACCCCTCCACTTT.

CDR3 sequence reads: CASSEEGQPQHF. In DNA, the CDR3 is TGTGCCAGCAGTGAAGAGGGTCAGCCCCAGCATTTT. The chain combines TRBV25-1 with TRBJ1-5; D remains unclear. Trimming removed 2 bases from V and 6 bases from J, with 5 bases in between. The CDR3 consists of 12 residues. Germline V gene data show CDR1 as MGHDK and CDR2 as SYGVNS.

Worth noting for this clone: Other DNA sequences in the sample encode the same CDR3. This rearrangement joins TRBV10-3 to TRBJ2-5; D is undetermined. The CDR3 length is 12 residues. The germline V gene encodes CDR1 ENHRY and CDR2 SYGVKD. V gave up 3 bases and J gave up 4 bases, with 6 bases separating them. The CDR3 DNA reads TGTGCCATCAGTGAAGGGTCAGAGACCCAGTACTTC. It is translated as CAISEGSETQYF.

The rearrangement links TRBV6-1 to TRBJ2-7, with TRBD1 matching over 7 bases. The CDR3 is made up of 13 amino acids. J was trimmed by 1 base and V by 8 bases; bases with no gene match: 5. Germline V lookup: CDR1 MNHNS, CDR2 SASEGT. CDR3 amino acids: CASFPGQSYEQYF. The DNA of the CDR3 is TGTGCCAGCTTCCCGGGACAGTCCTACGAGCAGTACTTC.

This chain connects TRBV19 to TRBJ1-1; unclear D gene. Trimming cost V 3 bases and J 5 bases, with 10 bases left between them. Germline V gene data show CDR1 as LNHDA and CDR2 as SQIVND (reference sequence). The CDR3 length is 13 residues. The CDR3 loop is CASSIDTETEAFF. CDR3 sequence (DNA): TGTGCCAGTAGTATCGATACTGAGACTGAAGCTTTCTTT.

The chain uses TRBV27 and TRBJ2-3; 9 bases align to TRBD2. V shed 2 bases and J 4 bases; nucleotides not matched to a gene: 16. The CDR3 is made up of 19 amino acids. CDR1 is MNHEY, CDR2 SMNVEV, per germline (reference sequence). Here the CDR3 DNA reads TGTGCCAGCAGTTTAATTGACCCTCCTAGCGGGGAGTACCCAGATACGCAGTATTTT. Protein sequence: CASSLIDPPSGEYPDTQYF.

This clone was seen once. The rearrangement links TRBV6-1 to TRBJ1-6; D remains ambiguous. With 4 bases removed from V and 4 bases from J, the gap between germline ends came to 8 bases. The CDR3 spans 14 residues. The germline V gene encodes CDR1 MNHNS and CDR2 SASEGT. As DNA, the CDR3 is TGTGCCAGCAGTGGGGATTCGTATAATTCACCCCTCCACTTT. This sequence encodes CASSGDSYNSPLHF.

The DNA for the CDR3 is TGCGCCAGCAGCCAAGATCGGGTCCCCGGGGATACGCAGTATTTT. Protein: CASSQDRVPGDTQYF. The chain has TRBV4-3 and TRBJ2-3; D remains unclear. This CDR3 has 15 residues. Germline CDR1 is LGHNA and CDR2 is YSLEER. V lost 0 bases, J lost 6 bases, and 13 bases lay in between.

This clone was found a few times. V usage is TRBV4-1 and J usage is TRBJ1-4; D uncertain. Deletions cut 2 bases from V and 0 bases from J, with 7 bases between. Germline loops: CDR1 MGHRA, CDR2 YSYEKL. This CDR3 is built from 15 residues. The CDR3 coding sequence is TGCGCCAGCAGCCAATTCATCGCAACTAATGAAAAACTGTTTTTT. Its protein product is CASSQFIATNEKLFF.

This chain connects TRBV7-9 to TRBJ1-4, with 8 bases fitting TRBD1. The CDR3 loop spans 15 amino acids. The ends lost 5 bases at V and 7 bases at J; junction bases unmatched: 9. CDR1 SEHNR and CDR2 FQNEAQ come from the germline V gene (reference sequence). The CDR3 loop is CASSPQGAPLEKLFF. The CDR3 DNA reads TGTGCCAGCAGCCCTCAGGGGGCCCCGCTTGAAAAACTGTTTTTT.

V gene TRBV28 combines with J gene TRBJ2-7; D uncertain. Trimming pared 1 base from V and 3 bases from J, leaving 13 bases between. Germline V CDR1 and CDR2: MDHEN, SYDVKM. CDR3 length: 15 residues. CDR3 residues: CASSLYSGGDYEQYF. As DNA, the CDR3 is TGTGCCAGCAGTTTATACTCAGGTGGCGACTACGAGCAGTACTTC.

This clone was observed once. The chain has TRBV6-6 and TRBJ2-2; D remains ambiguous. This CDR3 comprises 16 residues. Germline values: CDR1 MNHNY, CDR2 SVGAGI (reference sequence). V lost 2 bases and J 1 base, leaving 11 bases between the germline ends. The CDR3 here is CASSYGTYLNTGELFF. CDR3 DNA: TGTGCCAGCAGTTACGGCACATACCTGAACACCGGGGAGCTGTTTTTT.